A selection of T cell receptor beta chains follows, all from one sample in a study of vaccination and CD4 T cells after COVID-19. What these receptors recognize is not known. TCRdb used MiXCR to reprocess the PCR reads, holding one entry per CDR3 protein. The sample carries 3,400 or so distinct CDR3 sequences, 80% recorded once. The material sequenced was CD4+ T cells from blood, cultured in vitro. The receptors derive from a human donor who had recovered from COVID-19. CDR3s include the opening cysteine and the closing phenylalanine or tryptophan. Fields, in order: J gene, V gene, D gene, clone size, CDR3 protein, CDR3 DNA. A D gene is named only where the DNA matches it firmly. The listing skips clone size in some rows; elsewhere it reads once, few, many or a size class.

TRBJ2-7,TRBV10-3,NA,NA,CAISELSSGRIYEQYF,TGTGCCATCAGTGAACTTTCGTCAGGACGGATCTACGAGCAGTACTTC
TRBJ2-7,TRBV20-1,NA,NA,CSARAPLDPRDSYEQYF,TGCAGTGCTAGAGCCCCCTTGGACCCCCGCGACTCCTACGAGCAGTACTTC
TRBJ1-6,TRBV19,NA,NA,CASKGPYNSPLHF,TGTGCCAGTAAGGGACCATATAATTCACCCCTCCACTTT
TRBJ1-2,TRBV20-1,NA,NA,CSAGGGRENYGYTF,TGCAGTGCCGGGGGGGGCAGGGAGAACTATGGCTACACCTTC
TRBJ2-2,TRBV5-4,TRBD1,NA,CASSIPTQGIRGGELFF,TGTGCCAGCAGCATACCTACACAGGGGATAAGGGGCGGGGAGCTGTTTTTT
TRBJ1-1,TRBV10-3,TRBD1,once,CAIGGSGTGEAFF,TGTGCCATCGGTGGGTCCGGGACAGGGGAGGCTTTCTTT
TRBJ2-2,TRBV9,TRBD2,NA,CASSVAPAGGAGELFF,TGTGCCAGCAGCGTAGCTCCAGCGGGGGGAGCCGGGGAGCTGTTTTTT
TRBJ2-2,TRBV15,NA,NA,CATSRDFTGELFF,TGTGCCACCAGCCGAGATTTTACCGGGGAGCTGTTTTTT
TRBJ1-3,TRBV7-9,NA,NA,CASSPGGNTIYF,TGTGCCAGCAGCCCGGGAGGAAACACCATATATTTT
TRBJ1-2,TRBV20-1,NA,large,CSAGTGGPIGRNGYTF,TGCAGTGCCGGCACAGGAGGGCCCATAGGGAGGAATGGCTACACCTTC
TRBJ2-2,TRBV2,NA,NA,CASKVGTGELFF,TGTGCCAGCAAGGTGGGGACCGGGGAGCTGTTTTTT
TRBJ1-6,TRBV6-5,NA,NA,CASSYDSHSYNSPLHF,TGTGCCAGCAGTTACGACAGCCACTCCTATAATTCACCCCTCCACTTT
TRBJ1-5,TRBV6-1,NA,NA,CASRESVGQPQHF,TGTGCCAGCAGGGAGTCGGTTGGTCAGCCCCAGCATTTT